A selection of T cell receptor beta chains follows, all from one sample in a study of T-cell memory formation after mild COVID-19. In TCRdb, the 5' RACE reads were re-called with MiXCR into one record per CDR3 protein. The table includes under 550,000 distinct CDR3 sequences, approximately 18% detected once. Sequences were obtained from PBMCs or a T cell subset sorted from them (not recorded which). All receptors come from an adult woman who had mild COVID-19 (a few samples of this study predate the infection). Cell type and time point are not known. Both conserved end residues are part of each CDR3. A D gene is named only where the DNA matches it firmly. Clone size is given for some rows only: seen once, a few or many times, or a class if the clone is expanded.

CDR3 protein: CASSPGMGTEAFF; CDR3 DNA: TGTGCCAGCAGCCCTGGTATGGGCACTGAAGCTTTCTTT; V gene: TRBV3-1; D gene: -; J gene: TRBJ1-1; clone size: -
CDR3 protein: CASSPRGGEGTEAFF; CDR3 DNA: TGTGCCAGCAGCCCTCGCGGGGGAGAGGGCACTGAAGCTTTCTTT; V gene: TRBV7-9; D gene: -; J gene: TRBJ1-1; clone size: -
CDR3 protein: CASSGWGSGANVLTF; CDR3 DNA: TGTGCCAGCAGTGGTTGGGGGTCTGGGGCCAACGTCCTGACTTTC; V gene: TRBV2; D gene: -; J gene: TRBJ2-6; clone size: once
CDR3 protein: CASSRPSGTIQETQYF; CDR3 DNA: TGTGCCAGCAGCCGCCCTTCTGGGACAATCCAAGAGACCCAGTACTTC; V gene: TRBV5-5; D gene: -; J gene: TRBJ2-5; clone size: -
CDR3 protein: CASSHRQGNQPQHF; CDR3 DNA: TGTGCCAGCAGTCATCGACAGGGAAATCAGCCCCAGCATTTT; V gene: TRBV7-2; D gene: TRBD1; J gene: TRBJ1-5; clone size: -
CDR3 protein: CASSQENRADEQYF; CDR3 DNA: TGTGCCAGCAGCCAAGAAAACAGGGCCGACGAGCAGTACTTC; V gene: TRBV3-1; D gene: -; J gene: TRBJ2-7; clone size: -
CDR3 protein: CASSAGTPGRETQYF; CDR3 DNA: TGCGCCAGCAGCGCCGGGACTCCTGGCCGAGAGACCCAGTACTTC; V gene: TRBV4-1; D gene: -; J gene: TRBJ2-5; clone size: -
CDR3 protein: CASSLESDREGYTF; CDR3 DNA: TGTGCCAGCAGCTTAGAGAGCGACAGAGAAGGCTACACCTTC; V gene: TRBV7-9; D gene: -; J gene: TRBJ1-2; clone size: -
CDR3 protein: CASSFRWVDTEAFF; CDR3 DNA: TGTGCCAGCAGCTTTAGGTGGGTCGACACTGAAGCTTTCTTT; V gene: TRBV12-3/TRBV12-4; D gene: -; J gene: TRBJ1-1; clone size: -
CDR3 protein: CASSLAGHSSYEQYF; CDR3 DNA: TGTGCCAGCAGCTTAGCGGGACACTCCTCCTACGAGCAGTACTTC; V gene: TRBV11-3; D gene: -; J gene: TRBJ2-7; clone size: -
CDR3 protein: CASKGEGITEAFF; CDR3 DNA: TGCGCCAGCAAAGGGGAGGGAATCACTGAAGCTTTCTTT; V gene: TRBV5-1; D gene: -; J gene: TRBJ1-1; clone size: few